This TCR beta chain stems from a study of shared clonotypes between healthy human individuals. Notes on the study in general: Among donors, clonotype sharing was expected to be affected by sequencing depth.

Samples underwent the assay at deep level. TCRdb's copy holds only in-frame clones and misses some; the assay was immunoSEQ multiplex PCR. The sample has millions of clones; more than 85% are singletons. Naive CD8 cells lacked CD45RO, underwent positive selection for CCR7 and left out terminally differentiated effector memory CD45RA+ cells. This clone was recorded only once. Its cognate antigen is unknown. One end of the junction fails to match germline, which may point to a read error. Germline lookup yields CDR1 SGDLS and CDR2 YYNGEE. The CDR3 has 16 residues. This rearrangement joins TRBV9 to TRBJ2-7; 11 bases agree with TRBD2. The sequencing input was naive CD8+ T cells from PBMCs. The TCR originated in a man between 18 and 35 years old in good health. Some clones in this sample may be carry-over from other donors' samples. CDR3 nucleotides: TGTGCCAGCAGCGTAGATTCTACTAGCGGGAGAGTTAGCCCCACCTTC. This translates into CASSVDSTSGRVSPTF. The full variable domain, its missing parts supplied by reference TRBV9 and TRBJ2-7, is DSGVTQTPKHLITATGQRVTLRCSPRSGDLSVYWYQQSLDQGLQFLIQYYNGEERAKGNILERFSAQQFPDLHSELNLSSLELGDSALYFCASSVDSTSGRVSPTFGPGTRLTVT.